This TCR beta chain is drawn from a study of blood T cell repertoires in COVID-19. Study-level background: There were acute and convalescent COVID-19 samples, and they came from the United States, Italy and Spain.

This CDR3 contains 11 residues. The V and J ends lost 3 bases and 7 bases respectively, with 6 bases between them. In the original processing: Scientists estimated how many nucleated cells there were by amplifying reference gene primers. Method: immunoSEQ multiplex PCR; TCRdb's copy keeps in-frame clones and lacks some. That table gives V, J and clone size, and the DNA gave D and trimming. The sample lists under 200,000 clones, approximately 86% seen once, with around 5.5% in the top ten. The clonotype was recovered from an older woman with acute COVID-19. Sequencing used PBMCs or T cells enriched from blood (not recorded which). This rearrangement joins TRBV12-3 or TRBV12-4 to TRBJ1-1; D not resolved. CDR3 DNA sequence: TGTGCCAGCAGTTTGGTCGGTGAAGCTTTCTTT. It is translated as CASSLVGEAFF.